These 4 T cell receptor beta chains came from one sample sequenced in a study of CD4+ T cells in melanoma (dated by TCRdb to between 2021 and 2024). The library was prepared using the immunoSEQ multiplex PCR assay. TCRdb retrieved this table from immuneACCESS and kept in-frame rearrangements only. Not all clones are present; in checked studies, unresolved V genes account for under half, and no reason is known for the remainder. Within this sample are about 120,000 clones, with around 93% of them counted one time only. The ten largest account for 3% to 4% of the sample. The sample taken for sequencing was peripheral blood. These receptors were taken from a human donor with melanoma.

V is TRBV11-2 and J is TRBJ1-2; unclear D gene. Germline CDR1 reads SGHAT; CDR2 reads FQNNGV. There are 14 residues in the CDR3. The ends were cut back, 0 bases at V and 7 bases at J, with 12 bases in the middle. In nucleotides, the CDR3 is TGTGCCAGCAGCTTAGAGAGTGTAGGGAGTGGCTACACCTTC. It codes for CASSLESVGSGYTF.

V gene TRBV7-7 combines with J gene TRBJ2-5; the D call may be TRBD1 or TRBD2 (5 bases each). CDR1 is SSHAT, CDR2 FNYEAQ, per germline (reference sequence). Trimming left V 5 bases short and J 10 bases short, with 26 bases between. The CDR3 covers 16 residues. CDR3 loop: CASSKALGTTLWGQYF. The CDR3 DNA reads as TGTGCCAGCAGCAAAGCCCTCGGGACCACCCTGTGGGGCCAGTACTTC.

The chain is built from TRBV21-1 and TRBJ2-2. TRBV21-1 is labeled a pseudogene. The CDR3 extends over 16 amino acids. The CDR3 nucleotides read TGTGCCAGCGCTGGGCTCTGGGGTCCGGTCCCCGGGGAGCTGTTTTTT. This sequence encodes CASAGLWGPVPGELFF.

The chain couples TRBV19 to TRBJ2-3; 7 bases map to TRBD1. This CDR3 contains 17 residues. V lost 5 bases and J lost 3; bases outside the gene matches: 14. Germline loops: CDR1 LNHDA, CDR2 SQIVND (reference sequence). CDR3 DNA sequence: TGTGCCAGTAGTTACCTCGGCGCGACAGGGAATACAGATACGCAGTATTTT. This translates into CASSYLGATGNTDTQYF.